The clone carrying this T cell receptor beta chain was recorded at least ten times. From the reads, TCRdb called clonotypes with MiXCR, one entry per CDR3 protein. Of approximately 150,000 distinct CDR3 sequences in the sample, 17% were seen once. The junction had 3 bases not matched to a gene; V was cut back by 1 base and J by 1 base. This CDR3 contains 16 residues. CDR1 is SGHVS and CDR2 is FQNEAQ in the germline V gene. The data originate from a study of T cell repertoires in cytomegalovirus infection. Study context: Public signatures in TCR beta pointed to CMV infection and matching HLA type.

Sequencing used CD8+ T cells from PBMCs. The receptor was isolated from a human donor in good health (CMV status not recorded). Some clones in this sample may be carry-over from other donors' samples. The chain links TRBV7-8 to TRBJ2-1; 8 bases agree with TRBD2. In DNA, the CDR3 is TGTGCCAGCAGCTTAGGGACTAGCCCTTCCTACAATGAGCAGTTCTTC. It specifies CASSLGTSPSYNEQFF.